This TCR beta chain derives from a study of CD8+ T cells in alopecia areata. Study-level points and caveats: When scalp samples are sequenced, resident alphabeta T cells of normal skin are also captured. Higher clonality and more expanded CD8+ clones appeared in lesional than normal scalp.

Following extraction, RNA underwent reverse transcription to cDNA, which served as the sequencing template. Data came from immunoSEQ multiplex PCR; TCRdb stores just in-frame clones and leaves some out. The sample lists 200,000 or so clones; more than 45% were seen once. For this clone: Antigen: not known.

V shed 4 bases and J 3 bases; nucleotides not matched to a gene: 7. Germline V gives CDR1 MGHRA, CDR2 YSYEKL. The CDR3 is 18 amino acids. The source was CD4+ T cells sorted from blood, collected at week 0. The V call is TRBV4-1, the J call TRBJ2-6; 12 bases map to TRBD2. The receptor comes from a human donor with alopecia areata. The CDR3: CASSLALAGGGGANVLTF. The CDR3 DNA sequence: TGCGCCAGCAGCCTGGCACTAGCGGGAGGCGGTGGGGCCAACGTCCTGACTTTC.